The clone carrying this T cell receptor (beta chain) was seen repeatedly, ten times or more. The data originate from a study of early T cells in non-severe SARS-CoV-2 infection. Unique molecular identifiers tagged individual cDNA molecules. TCRdb recomputed calls from the 5' RACE reads with MiXCR, one row per CDR3 protein. Of about 55,000 distinct CDR3 sequences listed, approximately 15% are singletons. The junction had 4 bases not matched to a gene; V was cut back by 4 bases and J by 2 bases. This CDR3 region has 15 residues. Germline CDR1 and CDR2: SNHLY and FYNNEI. The sequencing used whole blood, collected at baseline. The chain employs TRBV2 and TRBJ2-3; 9 bases agree with TRBD1. This TCR derives from an adult who was a healthcare worker with PCR-confirmed SARS-CoV-2 infection or an uninfected control (not recorded which). This CDR3 reads CASSAGTGSTDTQYF. The CDR3, as DNA: TGTGCCAGCAGTGCAGGGACAGGGTCCACAGATACGCAGTATTTT.